Following are 9 T cell receptor beta chains from one sample sequenced in a study of cytomegalovirus exposure and HLA in healthy donors. The PCR employed 60 Vbeta primers together with 13 Jbeta primers. Libraries were prepared by immunoSEQ multiplex PCR; TCRdb keeps only in-frame clonotypes and omits some of them. In the table there are approximately 150,000 clones, around 79% of which are singletons. Sequencing was performed on PBMCs. These receptors were obtained from a female donor in good health and CMV-seronegative.

The rearrangement uses TRBV2 and TRBJ2-5; TRBD2 matches at 7 bases. The CDR3 sequence is 13 residues long. Germline lookup yields CDR1 SNHLY and CDR2 FYNNEI. With 7 bases clipped from V and 4 bases from J, the junction kept 6 bases outside the gene matches. CDR3 DNA sequence: TGTGCCAGCAACTCGGGGGGACCAGAGACCCAGTACTTC. This encodes CASNSGGPETQYF.

Of note for this clone: The same CDR3 can be traced to other DNA sequences in this sample. The chain employs TRBV28 and TRBJ1-5; TRBD1 matches 7 bases. The J segment lost 3 bases and the V segment lost 6 bases, leaving 8 bases of the junction unmatched. CDR3 length equals 15 residues. CDR1 MDHEN and CDR2 SYDVKM come from the germline V gene. For the CDR3, the DNA is TGTGCCAGCAGCCCGACAGGGTTGATCAATCAGCCCCAGCATTTT. Translation gives CASSPTGLINQPQHF.

This CDR3 is CASSPIGQGSSYEQYF. The CDR3 bases are TGTGCCAGCAGCCCGATCGGACAGGGGTCCTCCTACGAGCAGTACTTC. This chain links TRBV7-9 with TRBJ2-7; 9 nucleotides align to TRBD1. This CDR3 spans 16 amino acids. V lost 5 bases, J lost 0 bases, and 8 bases stayed unmatched. Germline V lookup: CDR1 SEHNR, CDR2 FQNEAQ (reference sequence).

V is TRBV9 and J is TRBJ1-6; D unclear. The CDR3 spans 13 residues. The V gene lost 0 bases and the J gene lost 10 bases, with 8 bases spanning the gap. CDR1 is SGDLS and CDR2 is YYNGEE in the germline V gene. CDR3 sequence (DNA): TGTGCCAGCAGCGTAGATAACAGATCACCCCTCCACTTT. Translation gives CASSVDNRSPLHF.

CDR3 sequence: CAWSLALNTEAFF. CDR3 nucleotides: TGTGCCTGGAGTTTAGCCCTGAACACTGAAGCTTTCTTT. The chain is built from TRBV30 and TRBJ1-1; D call uncertain. CDR3 length: 13 amino acids. The V end was cut by 2 bases, the J end by 0 bases, with 7 bases between. Germline CDR1 is GTSNPN and CDR2 is SVGIG (reference sequence). The full variable domain, completed using reference TRBV30 and TRBJ1-1, is SQTIHQWPATLVQPVGSPLSLECTVEGTSNPNLYWYRQAAGRGLQLLFYSVGIGQISSEVPQNLSASRPQDRQFILSSKKLLLSDSGFYLCAWSLALNTEAFFGQGTRLTVV.

The J gene is TRBJ2-1, the V gene TRBV7-9, with a possible D match to TRBD2 (5 bases). This CDR3 comprises 14 residues. V was shortened by 2 bases and J by 6 bases, with 11 bases between the two germline ends. CDR1 is SEHNR, CDR2 FQNEAQ, per germline (reference sequence). In DNA, the CDR3 is TGTGCCAGCAGCTTAAATTCCCGGGGCAATGAGCAGTTCTTC. Translating gives CASSLNSRGNEQFF.

This chain's CDR3 is CASRYSFATEAFF. CDR3 coding DNA: TGTGCCAGCAGATACAGCTTCGCCACTGAAGCTTTCTTT. This chain joins TRBV27 and TRBJ1-1; D unclear. Per germline, CDR1 MNHEY and CDR2 SMNVEV (reference sequence). The CDR3 has 13 residues. Trimming removed 6 bases from V and 4 bases from J, with 12 bases in between.

This CDR3 reads CASSVVETSGMVEQFF. In DNA, the CDR3 is TGTGCCAGTAGTGTAGTGGAGACTAGCGGGATGGTTGAGCAGTTCTTC. The V and J genes are TRBV19 and TRBJ2-1; 11 bases agree with TRBD2. The CDR3 sequence is 16 residues long. The germline V gene has CDR1 LNHDA and CDR2 SQIVND (reference sequence). Losses at the gene ends were 5 bases for V and 9 bases for J; bases not matched to a gene: 12. Filled out from reference TRBV19 and TRBJ2-1, the complete variable domain reads DGGITQSPKYLFRKEGQNVTLSCEQNLNHDAMYWYRQDPGQGLRLIYYSQIVNDFQKGDIAEGYSVSREKKESFPLTVTSAQKNPTAFYLCASSVVETSGMVEQFFGPGTRLTVL.

This rearrangement joins TRBV9 to TRBJ2-7; 9 bases line up with TRBD2. The CDR3 covers 15 residues. Germline trimming cut 3 bases from V and 7 bases from J; bases unmatched to any gene: 11. The germline CDR1 and CDR2 sequences are SGDLS and YYNGEE. CDR3 protein: CASSAPGLANSEQYF. As DNA, the CDR3 is TGTGCCAGCAGCGCGCCGGGACTAGCAAATTCGGAGCAGTACTTC.